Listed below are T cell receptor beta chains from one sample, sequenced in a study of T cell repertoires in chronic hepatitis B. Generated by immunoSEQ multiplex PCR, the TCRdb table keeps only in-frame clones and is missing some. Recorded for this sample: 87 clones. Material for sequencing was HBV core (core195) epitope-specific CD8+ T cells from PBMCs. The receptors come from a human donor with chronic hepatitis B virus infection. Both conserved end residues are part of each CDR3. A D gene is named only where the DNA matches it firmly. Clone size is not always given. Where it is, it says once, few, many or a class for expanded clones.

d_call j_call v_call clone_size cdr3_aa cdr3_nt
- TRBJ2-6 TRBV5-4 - CASQSSYQQSRANVLTF TGTGCCAGCCAATCCTCGTACCAGCAAAGTCGGGCCAACGTCCTGACTTTC
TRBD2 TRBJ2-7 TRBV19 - CASSILAGDPEQYF TGTGCCAGTAGTATACTAGCGGGGGATCCCGAGCAGTACTTC
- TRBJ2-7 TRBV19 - CASSIGSGYEQYF TGTGCCAGTAGTATCGGATCGGGTTACGAGCAGTACTTC
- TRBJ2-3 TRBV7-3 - CASSLTGSTDTQYF TGTGCCAGCAGCTTAACAGGGTCGACAGATACGCAGTATTTT
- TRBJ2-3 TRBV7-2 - CASSFPDVEVGDTQYF TGTGCCAGCAGCTTCCCCGACGTGGAGGTTGGGGATACGCAGTATTTT
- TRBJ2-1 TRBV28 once CASSFFPLSYNEQFF TGTGCCAGCAGTTTTTTTCCACTCAGCTACAATGAGCAGTTCTTC
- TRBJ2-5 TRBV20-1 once CSALAETQYF TGCAGTGCGCTAGCTGAGACCCAGTACTTC
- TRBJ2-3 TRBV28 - CASSFPWGALTDTQYF TGTGCCAGCAGTTTCCCCTGGGGGGCCCTCACAGATACGCAGTATTTT
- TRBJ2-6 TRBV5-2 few CASKATQSRANVLTF TGTGCCAGCAAAGCTACACAAAGTCGGGCCAACGTCCTGACTTTC
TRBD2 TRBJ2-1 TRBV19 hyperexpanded CASSSAGGFEQFF TGTGCCAGTAGTAGTGCGGGGGGGTTTGAGCAGTTCTTC
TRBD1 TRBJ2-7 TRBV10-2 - CASSRYRDRAPYEQYF TGCGCCAGCAGTCGGTACCGGGACAGGGCCCCCTACGAGCAGTACTTC
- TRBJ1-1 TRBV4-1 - CASSQLELNTEAFF TGCGCCAGCAGCCAACTGGAACTGAACACTGAAGCTTTCTTT
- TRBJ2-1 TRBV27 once CASGRNFEQFF TGTGCCAGCGGGAGGAACTTTGAGCAGTTCTTC
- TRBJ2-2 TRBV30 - CAWSVAYYDTGELFF TGTGCCTGGAGTGTAGCCTACTATGACACCGGGGAGCTGTTTTTT
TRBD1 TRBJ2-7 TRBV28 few CASRFAGTGNNEQYF TGTGCCAGCAGATTCGCCGGGACAGGGAATAACGAGCAGTACTTC
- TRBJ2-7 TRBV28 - CASSLFPSADEQYF TGTGCCAGCAGTTTGTTCCCCTCGGCCGACGAGCAGTACTTC